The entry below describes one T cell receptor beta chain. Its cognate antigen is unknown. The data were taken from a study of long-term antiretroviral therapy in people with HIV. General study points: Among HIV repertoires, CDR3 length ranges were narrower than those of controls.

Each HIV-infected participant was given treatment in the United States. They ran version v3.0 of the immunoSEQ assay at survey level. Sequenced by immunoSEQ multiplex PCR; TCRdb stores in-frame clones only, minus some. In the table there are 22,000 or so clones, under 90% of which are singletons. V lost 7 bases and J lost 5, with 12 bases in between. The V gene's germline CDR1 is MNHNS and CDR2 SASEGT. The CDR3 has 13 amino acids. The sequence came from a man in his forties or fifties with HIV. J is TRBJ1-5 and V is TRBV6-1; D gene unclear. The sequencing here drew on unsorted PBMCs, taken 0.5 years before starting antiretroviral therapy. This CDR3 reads CASNSGIDQPQHF. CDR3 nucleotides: TGTGCCAGCAATAGCGGGATCGATCAGCCCCAGCATTTT.